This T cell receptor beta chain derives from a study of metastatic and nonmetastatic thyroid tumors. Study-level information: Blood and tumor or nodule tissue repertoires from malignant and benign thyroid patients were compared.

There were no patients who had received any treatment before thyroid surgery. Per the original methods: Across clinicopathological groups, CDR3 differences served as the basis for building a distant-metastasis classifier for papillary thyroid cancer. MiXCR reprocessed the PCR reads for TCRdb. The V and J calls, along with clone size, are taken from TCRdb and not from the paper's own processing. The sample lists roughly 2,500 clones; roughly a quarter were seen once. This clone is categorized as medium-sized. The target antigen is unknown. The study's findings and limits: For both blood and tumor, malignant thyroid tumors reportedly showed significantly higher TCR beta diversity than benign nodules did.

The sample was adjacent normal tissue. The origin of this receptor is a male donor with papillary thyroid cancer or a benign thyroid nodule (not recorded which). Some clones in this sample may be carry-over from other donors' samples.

CDR3 in DNA: TGCGCCAGCAGCTTGGCCGGTGTGTCCGCGAACACCGGGGAGCTGTTTTTT. It codes for CASSLAGVSANTGELFF. The chain joins TRBV5-1 to TRBJ2-2; D unresolved. V lost 0 bases, J lost 0 bases, and 12 bases lay in between. Germline CDR1 SGHRS, CDR2 YFSETQ. The length of the CDR3 is 17 residues.